By share, the clone carrying this TCR beta chain ranks as medium-sized. Its antigen is currently unknown. Rearranged V-D-J TRB sequences were amplified with a mixed TRB-A/B primer pool. TCRdb ran MiXCR on the multiplex PCR reads and lists one entry per CDR3 protein. The sample gives approximately 3,000 distinct CDR3 sequences, roughly a third of which show up once; about two thirds is in the top ten. Amplification of TCR beta used genomic DNA extracted from peripheral blood. This sample stems from a study of T cell repertoires in aging, cancer and after chemotherapy. In the study overall: Glioblastoma patients receiving temozolomide-based therapy gave paired samples before and after chemotherapy. Study outcomes and limitations: Healthy donors lost TCR diversity with age mainly through richness, cancer patients through richness and evenness. Across the chemotherapy interval, each cancer cohort showed higher median generation probability, suggesting thymic rebound.

Germline trimming cut 7 bases from V and 6 bases from J; bases unmatched to any gene: 5. The CDR3 extends over 14 amino acids. Germline-derived CDR1 and CDR2 are LNHDA and SQIVND (reference sequence). The gene calls are TRBV19 and TRBJ1-5, with 11 bases aligning to TRBD1. The TCR sequence derives from a human donor with a solid tumor. Sample: blood. The CDR3 bases are TGTGCCAGTAACGGACAGGGGGCTAGTCAGCCCCAGCATTTT. Protein sequence: CASNGQGASQPQHF.